The 19 T cell receptor beta chains below all came from one sample that was sequenced in a study of blood T cell repertoires in COVID-19. Libraries were prepared by immunoSEQ multiplex PCR; TCRdb keeps only in-frame clonotypes and omits some of them. The table shows 400,000 or so clones, with about 90% occurring only once. The sequenced material came from peripheral blood. The receptor source for this set is a man younger than 35 with COVID-19, enrolled during active disease.

The V and J genes are TRBV4-1 and TRBJ1-1; 7 bases map to TRBD1. The ends lost 1 base at V and 0 bases at J; junction bases unmatched: 5. This CDR3 comprises 16 residues. In germline, CDR1 is MGHRA, CDR2 YSYEKL. CDR3 sequence reads: CASSQVLGQVNTEAFF. For the CDR3, the DNA is TGCGCCAGCAGCCAAGTCCTTGGACAGGTGAACACTGAAGCTTTCTTT.

V usage is TRBV24-1 and J usage is TRBJ2-3, with 11 positions matching TRBD2. This CDR3 has 17 residues. The junction had 7 bases not matched to a gene; V was cut back by 2 bases and J by 4 bases. Germline values: CDR1 KGHDR, CDR2 SFDVKD. The CDR3 here is CATSDWASGRPSDTQYF. The CDR3 region has the DNA TGTGCCACCAGTGATTGGGCTAGCGGGAGGCCCTCAGATACGCAGTATTTT.

A single count supports this clone. The gene calls are TRBV2 and TRBJ2-7, with D possibly matching TRBD2 (5 bases). The CDR3 contains 15 residues. V was shortened by 2 bases and J by 8 bases, with 19 bases between the two germline ends. Germline CDR1 SNHLY, CDR2 FYNNEI. The CDR3 reads CASSENPGKPIKQYF. DNA for the CDR3: TGTGCCAGCAGTGAAAATCCGGGGAAGCCTATAAAGCAGTACTTC.

J is TRBJ2-1 and V is TRBV11-3; 11 nucleotides align to TRBD2. Germline values: CDR1 SGHNT, CDR2 YENEEA. The length of the CDR3 is 17 residues. V trimming: 5 bases; J trimming: 3 bases; junction bases outside the gene matches: 9. Written as DNA, the CDR3 is TGTGCCAGCAGCCACATAGCGGGAGGGATAAGCTACAATGAGCAGTTCTTC. It encodes CASSHIAGGISYNEQFF.

The chain is built from TRBV5-6 and TRBJ2-5; D is unclear. Germline V gene data show CDR1 as SGHDT and CDR2 as YYEEEE. The CDR3 totals 12 residues. Trimming pared 1 base from V and 7 bases from J, leaving 8 bases between. In DNA, the CDR3 is TGTGCCAGCAGCTTGTCTACGGGGACCCAGTACTTC. This encodes CASSLSTGTQYF.

This clone was observed once. V and J are TRBV13 and TRBJ2-1; TRBD2 matches 7 bases. The ends lost 0 bases at V and 10 bases at J; junction bases unmatched: 3. The CDR3 covers 13 residues. Looked up from germline, CDR1 is PRHDT and CDR2 is FYEKMQ (reference sequence). DNA for the CDR3: TGTGCCAGCAGCTTAGGACTAGCGCAGGAGCAGTTCTTC. It codes for CASSLGLAQEQFF.

The chain has TRBV27 and TRBJ1-5, with 8 positions matching TRBD1. After removal of 6 bases from V and 6 bases from J, the junction contained 10 bases not matched to a gene. Germline assignment: CDR1 MNHEY and CDR2 SMNVEV (reference sequence). The CDR3 totals 15 residues. CDR3 sequence: CASRPGGPGSQPQHF. The CDR3 nucleotides read TGTGCCAGCAGACCAGGGGGCCCTGGGAGTCAGCCCCAGCATTTT.

J is TRBJ2-5 and V is TRBV5-1; D not certain. Germline CDR1 SGHRS, CDR2 YFSETQ. This CDR3 is built from 15 residues. Trimming removed 2 bases from V and 2 bases from J, with 13 bases in between. In DNA form, the CDR3 reads TGCGCCAGCAGCTTAGTGGCAAACGCTCAAGAGACCCAGTACTTC. Residues: CASSLVANAQETQYF.

In the case of this clone: Other DNA variants within this sample encode the same CDR3. The rearrangement links TRBV5-1 to TRBJ2-7; D is perhaps TRBD2 (5 bases). Germline V gives CDR1 SGHRS, CDR2 YFSETQ. The CDR3 loop spans 13 amino acids. The V and J ends lost 1 base and 3 bases respectively, with 8 bases between them. CDR3 DNA: TGCGCCAGCAGCTTGTCCGGAGGCTACGAGCAGTACTTC. Its protein product is CASSLSGGYEQYF. The full variable domain, its missing parts supplied by reference TRBV5-1 and TRBJ2-7, is KAGVTQTPRYLIKTRGQQVTLSCSPISGHRSVSWYQQTPGQGLQFLFEYFSETQRNKGNFPGRFSGRQFSNSRSEMNVSTLELGDSALYLCASSLSGGYEQYFGPGTRLTVT.

The V gene is TRBV7-9, the J gene TRBJ2-7; 8 bases line up with TRBD2. The germline CDR1 and CDR2 sequences are SEHNR and FQNEAQ (reference sequence). The ends lost 6 bases at V and 4 bases at J; junction bases unmatched: 11. The CDR3 contains 15 residues. In nucleotides, the CDR3 is TGTGCCAGCAGTGGTCGGGGGGGCTGGTTGTACGAGCAGTACTTC. It codes for CASSGRGGWLYEQYF.

The genes are TRBV3-1 (or the pseudogene TRBV3-2) and TRBJ2-1; 8 bases align to TRBD2. Trimming took 1 base from V and 1 from J; bases not matched to a gene: 15. The CDR3 covers 20 residues. From germline, CDR1 is LGHDT and CDR2 YNNKEL (reference sequence). The CDR3 protein is CASSQGVTGGRDGSYNEQFF. DNA of the CDR3: TGTGCCAGCAGCCAAGGTGTAACGGGGGGGCGAGACGGGTCCTACAATGAGCAGTTCTTC.

V usage is TRBV15 and J usage is TRBJ2-2; D may be TRBD1 (5 bases). CDR3 length: 17 residues. V was cut by 5 bases and J by 5 bases, with 21 bases left in between. Per the germline V gene, CDR1 is LNHNV and CDR2 is YYDKDF (reference sequence). As DNA, the CDR3 is TGTGCCACCAGCTCTCGAGAAGGCAGGAAGGGGACCGGGGAGCTGTTTTTT. This translates into CATSSREGRKGTGELFF. Supplemented by reference TRBV15 and TRBJ2-2, the full variable domain reads DAMVIQNPRYQVTQFGKPVTLSCSQTLNHNVMYWYQQKSSQAPKLLFHYYDKDFNNEADTPDNFQSRRPNTSFCFLDIRSPGLGDTAMYLCATSSREGRKGTGELFFGEGSRLTVL.

The rearrangement links TRBV6-6 to TRBJ2-3, with D maybe TRBD2 (6 bases). CDR1 is MNHNY and CDR2 is SVGAGI in the germline V gene (reference sequence). The CDR3 has 13 amino acids. The germline V and J ends were trimmed by 6 bases and 9 bases, with 16 bases remaining between them. The DNA of the CDR3 is TGTGCCAGCAGCCCCGGGACTCCGGTCACGCAGTATTTT. Translated: CASSPGTPVTQYF.

The chain couples TRBV12-5 to TRBJ2-6, with 9 nucleotides matching TRBD1. The length of the CDR3 is 17 residues. V dropped 6 bases and J dropped 5; count of bases not matched to a gene: 11. CDR1 is LGHNT, CDR2 FRNRAP, per germline. As DNA, the CDR3 is TGTGCTAGTGGGCGACTCACAGGGGGCGTTTGGGCCAACGTCCTGACTTTC. Translation gives CASGRLTGGVWANVLTF. The entire variable domain, with the rest obtained from reference TRBV12-5 and TRBJ2-6, is as follows: DARVTQTPRHKVTEMGQEVTMRCQPILGHNTVFWYRQTMMQGLELLAYFRNRAPLDDSGMPKDRFSAEMPDATLATLKIQPSEPRDSAVYFCASGRLTGGVWANVLTFGAGSRLTVL.

This chain links TRBV30 with TRBJ1-1, with D unclear. CDR1 is GTSNPN and CDR2 is SVGIG in the germline V gene (reference sequence). The CDR3 is 13 amino acids. Trimming took off 4 bases at V and 4 bases at J, with 13 bases between the two ends. In DNA, the CDR3 is TGTGCCTGGACTGGTGAGAGTAGCACTGAAGCTTTCTTT. Translating it yields CAWTGESSTEAFF.

The rearrangement uses TRBV12-3 or TRBV12-4 and TRBJ2-1; no reliable D call. The CDR3 length is 12 residues. V was pared by 8 bases and J by 8 bases, with 13 bases between. The CDR3 nucleotides read TGTGCCAGCCGTCCGGGTTGGGATGAGCAGTTCTTC. This translates into CASRPGWDEQFF.

The rearrangement uses TRBV30 and TRBJ1-5; no firm D call. This CDR3 spans 13 amino acids. V was trimmed by 2 bases and J by 7 bases, leaving 12 bases between them. The germline gives CDR1 GTSNPN, CDR2 SVGIG (reference sequence). The CDR3 DNA follows: TGTGCCTGGAGTAAGGAGGGCGAGCAGCCCCAGCATTTT. Amino acids: CAWSKEGEQPQHF.

The gene calls are TRBV24-1 and TRBJ1-6, with 10 nucleotides matching TRBD1. The V gene's germline CDR1 is KGHDR and CDR2 SFDVKD. V gave up 8 bases and J gave up 11 bases; unmatched junction bases: 8. CDR3 length: 14 residues. Written as DNA, the CDR3 is TGTGCCACCACCAAGACAGGGGGCCCAACACCCCTCCACTTT. Its protein product is CATTKTGGPTPLHF.

The chain couples TRBV5-4 to TRBJ2-2; 9 nucleotides agree with TRBD1. This CDR3 spans 15 amino acids. The germline gives CDR1 SGHNT, CDR2 YYREEE (reference sequence). V dropped 2 bases and J dropped 7; count of bases not matched to a gene: 6. CDR3 coding DNA: TGTGCCAGCAGCTTTGACAGGGGGAGGGGCGGGGAGCTGTTTTTT. This encodes CASSFDRGRGGELFF.